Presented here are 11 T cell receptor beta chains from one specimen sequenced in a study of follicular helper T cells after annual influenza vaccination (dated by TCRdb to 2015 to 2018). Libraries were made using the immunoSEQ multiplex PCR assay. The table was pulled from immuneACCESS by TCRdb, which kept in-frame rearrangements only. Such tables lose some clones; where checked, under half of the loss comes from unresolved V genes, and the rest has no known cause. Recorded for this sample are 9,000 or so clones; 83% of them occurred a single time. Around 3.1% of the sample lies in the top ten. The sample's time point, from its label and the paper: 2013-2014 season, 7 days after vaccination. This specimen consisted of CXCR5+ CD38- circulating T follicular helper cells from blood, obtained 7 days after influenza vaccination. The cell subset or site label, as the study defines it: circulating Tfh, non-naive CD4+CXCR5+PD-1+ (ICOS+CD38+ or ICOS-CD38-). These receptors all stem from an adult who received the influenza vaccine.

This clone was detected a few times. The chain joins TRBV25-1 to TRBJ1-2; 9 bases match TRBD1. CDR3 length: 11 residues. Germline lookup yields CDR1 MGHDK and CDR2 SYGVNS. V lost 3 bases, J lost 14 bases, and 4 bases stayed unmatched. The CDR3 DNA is TGTGCCAGCAGTGACCGGGACAGGGTAACCTTC. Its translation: CASSDRDRVTF.

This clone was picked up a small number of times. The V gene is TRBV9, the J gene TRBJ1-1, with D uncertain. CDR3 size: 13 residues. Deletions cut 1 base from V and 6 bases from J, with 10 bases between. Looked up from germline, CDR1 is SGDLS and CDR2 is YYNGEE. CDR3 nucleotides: TGTGCCAGCAGCGTAAATGAGTTCGCTGAAGCTTTCTTT. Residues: CASSVNEFAEAFF.

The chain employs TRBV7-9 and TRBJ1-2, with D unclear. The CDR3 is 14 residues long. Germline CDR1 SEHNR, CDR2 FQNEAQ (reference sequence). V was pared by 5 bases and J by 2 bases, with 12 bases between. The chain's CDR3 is CASSPGRGNYGYTF. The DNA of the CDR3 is TGTGCCAGCAGCCCCGGACGGGGAAACTATGGCTACACCTTC.

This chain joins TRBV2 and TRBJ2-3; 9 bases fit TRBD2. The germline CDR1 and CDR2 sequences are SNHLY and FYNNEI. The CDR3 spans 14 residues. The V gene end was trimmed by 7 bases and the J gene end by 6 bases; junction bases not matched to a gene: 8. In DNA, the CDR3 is TGTGCCAGCACGCGGGAGGGCCTGAGGGATACGCAGTATTTT. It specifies CASTREGLRDTQYF.

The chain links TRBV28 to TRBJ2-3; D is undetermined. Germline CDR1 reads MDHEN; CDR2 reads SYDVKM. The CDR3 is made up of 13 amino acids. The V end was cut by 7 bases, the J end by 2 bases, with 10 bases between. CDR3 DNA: TGTGCCAGCAAAGATGTCGCCACAGATACGCAGTATTTT. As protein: CASKDVATDTQYF. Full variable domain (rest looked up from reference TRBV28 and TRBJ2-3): DVKVTQSSRYLVKRTGEKVFLECVQDMDHENMFWYRQDPGLGLRLIYFSYDVKMKEKGDIPEGYSVSREKKERFSLILESASTNQTSMYLCASKDVATDTQYFGPGTRLTVL.

CDR3 amino acids: CASSYQGAMAGELFF. In DNA, the CDR3 is TGTGCCAGTAGTTACCAGGGGGCGATGGCCGGGGAGCTGTTTTTT. The chain combines TRBV19 with TRBJ2-2; 8 nucleotides line up with TRBD1. Trimming removed 5 bases from V and 6 bases from J; junction bases left unmatched: 8. The germline V gene encodes CDR1 LNHDA and CDR2 SQIVND (reference sequence). This CDR3 has 15 amino acids.

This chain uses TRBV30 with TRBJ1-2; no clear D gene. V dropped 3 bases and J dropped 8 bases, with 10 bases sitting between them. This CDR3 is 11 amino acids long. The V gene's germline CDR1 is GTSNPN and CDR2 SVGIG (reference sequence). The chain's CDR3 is CAWRNRGGYTF. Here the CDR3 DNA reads TGTGCCTGGAGAAATCGTGGGGGCTACACCTTC. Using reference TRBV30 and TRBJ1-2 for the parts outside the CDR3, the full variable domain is SQTIHQWPATLVQPVGSPLSLECTVEGTSNPNLYWYRQAAGRGLQLLFYSVGIGQISSEVPQNLSASRPQDRQFILSSKKLLLSDSGFYLCAWRNRGGYTFGSGTRLTVV.

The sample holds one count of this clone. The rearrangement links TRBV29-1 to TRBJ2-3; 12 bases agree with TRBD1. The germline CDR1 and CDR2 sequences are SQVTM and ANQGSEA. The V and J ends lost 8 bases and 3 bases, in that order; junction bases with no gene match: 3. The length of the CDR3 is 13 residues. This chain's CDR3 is CSLGQGATDTQYF. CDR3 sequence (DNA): TGCAGCCTGGGACAGGGGGCAACAGATACGCAGTATTTT.

CDR3 DNA: TGTGCCAGCAGCCCGGGACTAGCGGGGGGGGATGAGCAGTTCTTC. Translated: CASSPGLAGGDEQFF. The chain combines TRBV7-2 with TRBJ2-1, with TRBD2 identical over 16 bases. The V gene end was trimmed by 5 bases and the J gene end by 8 bases; junction bases not matched to a gene: 3. Germline V gives CDR1 SGHTA, CDR2 FQGNSA. The CDR3 loop spans 15 amino acids.

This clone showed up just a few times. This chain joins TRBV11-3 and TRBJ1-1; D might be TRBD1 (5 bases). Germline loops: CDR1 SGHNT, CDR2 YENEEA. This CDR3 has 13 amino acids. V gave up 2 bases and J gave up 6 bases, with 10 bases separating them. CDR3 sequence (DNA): TGTGCCAGCAGCTTACAGGGAAGCGCTGAAGCTTTCTTT. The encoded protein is CASSLQGSAEAFF.

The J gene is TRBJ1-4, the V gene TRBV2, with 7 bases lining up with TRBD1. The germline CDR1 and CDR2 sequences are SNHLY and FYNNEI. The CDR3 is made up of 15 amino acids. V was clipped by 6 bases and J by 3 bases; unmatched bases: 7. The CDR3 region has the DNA TGTGCCAGCAGGGATCCGGGACAGCCTAATGAAAAACTGTTTTTT. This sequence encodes CASRDPGQPNEKLFF.